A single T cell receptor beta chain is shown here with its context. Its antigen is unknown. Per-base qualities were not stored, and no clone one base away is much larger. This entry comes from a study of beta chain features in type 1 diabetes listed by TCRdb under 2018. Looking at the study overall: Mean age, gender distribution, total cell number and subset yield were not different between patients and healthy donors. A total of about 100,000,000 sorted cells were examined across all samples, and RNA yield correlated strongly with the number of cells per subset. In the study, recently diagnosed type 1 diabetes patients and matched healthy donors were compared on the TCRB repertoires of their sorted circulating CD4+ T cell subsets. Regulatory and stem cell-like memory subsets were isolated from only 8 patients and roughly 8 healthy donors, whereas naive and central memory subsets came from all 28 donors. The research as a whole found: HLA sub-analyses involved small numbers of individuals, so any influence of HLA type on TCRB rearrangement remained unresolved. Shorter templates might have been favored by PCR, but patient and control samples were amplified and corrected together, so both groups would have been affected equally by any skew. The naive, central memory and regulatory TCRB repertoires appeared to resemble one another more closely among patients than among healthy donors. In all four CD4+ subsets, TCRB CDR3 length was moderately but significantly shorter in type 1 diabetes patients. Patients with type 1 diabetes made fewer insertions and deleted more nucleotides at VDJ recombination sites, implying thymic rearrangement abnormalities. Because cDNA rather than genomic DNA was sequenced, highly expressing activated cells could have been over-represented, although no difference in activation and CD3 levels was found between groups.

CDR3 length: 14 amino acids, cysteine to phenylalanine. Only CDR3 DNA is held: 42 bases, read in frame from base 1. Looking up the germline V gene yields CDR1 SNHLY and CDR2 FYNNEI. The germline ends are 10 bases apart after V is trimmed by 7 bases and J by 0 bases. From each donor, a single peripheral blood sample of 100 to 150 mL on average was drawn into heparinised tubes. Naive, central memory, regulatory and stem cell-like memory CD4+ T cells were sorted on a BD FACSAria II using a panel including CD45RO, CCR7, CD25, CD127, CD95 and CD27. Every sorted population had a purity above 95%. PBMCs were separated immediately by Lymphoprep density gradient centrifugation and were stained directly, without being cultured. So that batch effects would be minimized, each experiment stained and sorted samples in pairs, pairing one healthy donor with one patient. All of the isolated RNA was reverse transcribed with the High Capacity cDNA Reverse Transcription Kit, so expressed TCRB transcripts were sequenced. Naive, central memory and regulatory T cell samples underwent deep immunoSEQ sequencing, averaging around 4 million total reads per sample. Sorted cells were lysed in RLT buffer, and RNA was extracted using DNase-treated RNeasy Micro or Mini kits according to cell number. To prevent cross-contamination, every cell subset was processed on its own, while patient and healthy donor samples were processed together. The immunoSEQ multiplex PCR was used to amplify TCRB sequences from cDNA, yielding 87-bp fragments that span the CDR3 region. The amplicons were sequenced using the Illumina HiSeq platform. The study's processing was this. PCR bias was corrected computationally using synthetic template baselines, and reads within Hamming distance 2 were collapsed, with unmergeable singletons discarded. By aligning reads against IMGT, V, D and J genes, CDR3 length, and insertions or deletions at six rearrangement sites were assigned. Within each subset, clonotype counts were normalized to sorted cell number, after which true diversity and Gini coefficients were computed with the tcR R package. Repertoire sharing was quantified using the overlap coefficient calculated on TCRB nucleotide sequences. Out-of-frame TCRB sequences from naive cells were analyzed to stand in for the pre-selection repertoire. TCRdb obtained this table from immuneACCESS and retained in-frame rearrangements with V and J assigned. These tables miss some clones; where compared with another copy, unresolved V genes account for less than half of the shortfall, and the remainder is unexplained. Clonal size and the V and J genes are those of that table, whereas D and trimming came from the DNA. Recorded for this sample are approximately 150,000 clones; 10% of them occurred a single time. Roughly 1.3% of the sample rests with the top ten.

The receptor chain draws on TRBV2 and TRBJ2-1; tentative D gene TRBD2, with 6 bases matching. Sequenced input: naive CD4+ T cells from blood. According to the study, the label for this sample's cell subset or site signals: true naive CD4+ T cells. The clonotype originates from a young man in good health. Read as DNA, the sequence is TGTGCCAGCACCCGGGGGAGCTCCTACAATGAGCAGTTCTTC. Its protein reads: CASTRGSSYNEQFF.